This entry concerns a single TCR beta chain. This clonotype occurred a few times. The antigen it binds to is not known. No base qualities exist here, and no much larger clone lies one base off it. The data were taken from a study of blood T cells in healthy people across ages (dated by TCRdb to the mid-2010s). Concerning the study at large: Template switching captured roughly one uniquely barcoded TCR beta cDNA molecule per two T cells in model experiments. Using deep sequencing normalized with unique cDNA molecular identifiers, the study measured how TCR beta repertoire diversity changes with age. Four age groups were formed from the donors: young (average 16 years), middle-aged (approximately 40), aged (roughly 59) and long-lived (roughly 81). To avoid experimental bias, donors of different ages were distributed randomly across sequencing lanes. Two additional independent replicas of 1 million unique cDNA reads from the same blood draw were analyzed for two donors (one aged 18 to 29 and one aged 80 or older).

Donors were 30 to 45 systemically healthy Caucasian individuals from Russia aged roughly 6 to 95 years. Each donor gave ten milliliters of peripheral blood, collected into EDTA-treated Vacutainer tubes. Ficoll-Paque density-gradient centrifugation was used to isolate PBMCs, with at least 7 million obtained per sample. Total RNA, at least 5 micrograms per sample, was extracted from PBMCs with Trizol reagent. For every donor, flow cytometry on a PBMC aliquot measured the percentage of naive CD45RAhigh/CD27high T cells. Overall study results and their limits: There was a strong correlation between observed TCR beta diversity and the percentage of naive T cells measured by flow cytometry. Compared with the aged group, the long-lived group had more naive CD4+ T cells, fewer expanded clones and increased TCR diversity, a pattern suggesting age selection. Bulk unsorted PBMC profiling prevented conclusive comparison of naive and antigen-experienced compartments. Estimates of total diversity based on one million sequenced T cells were regarded as lower bounds and as underestimates. Because donor CMV infection status was unknown, age-related changes in expanded clonotypes were potentially confounded. As age increased, observed TCR beta diversity per million T cells dropped in a roughly linear way, and a significant reduction was already evident by age 40.

Trimming costs V 0 bases and J 5 bases, and their ends lie 16 bases apart. The cysteine opens and the phenylalanine closes a CDR3 of 16 amino acids. Only the CDR3 DNA is retained, 48 bases long and in frame from the first base. From the germline V gene, CDR1 is SGHVS and CDR2 is FNYEAQ. Library generation was performed with 5' RACE. The instrument was an Illumina HiSeq 2500. The second PCR ran for about 6 to 12 cycles and used a J-beta primer mix along with a sample-barcoded 5' primer. A template-switch 5' adaptor carrying 12 random nucleotides introduced a unique molecular identifier onto each TCR beta cDNA molecule. Each sample yielded at least 3 million CDR3-containing paired-end reads. All of the RNA was converted into first-strand cDNA using the Mint cDNA synthesis kit, with a TRBC-specific oligonucleotide serving as the primer. Following uracil-DNA glycosylase treatment, all cDNA underwent a first 18-cycle PCR with the universal primers M1SS and BC2_uni_R. The paper's processing steps were these. For normalization, 1 million high-quality reads were randomly selected from each sample, with every read carrying a distinct molecular identifier. Instead of being binned into consensus sequences, reads with shared molecular identifiers were discarded. MiTCR, with a Q25 quality threshold and the strictest error-elimination algorithm, was used for CDR3 identification, clonotype clustering and error correction. Lower-bound total TCR beta diversity was estimated with a nonparametric unseen species model using Euler transformation. TCRdb passed the public sequencing reads through fastp at Q25 and MiXCR, retaining productive beta sequences. Every distinct CDR3 protein forms one entry, paired with its most common genes and DNA. TCRdb, rather than the study authors, made the V and J calls. Within this sample are 700,000 to 950,000 distinct CDR3 sequences, with 55% to 75% of them counted one time only. The top ten constitute about 20% of the sample.

The specimen was blood. The V and J genes are TRBV7-6 and TRBJ2-5, with the D call perhaps TRBD1 or TRBD2, each one matching 5 bases. This TCR came from a man aged 25-40 years in good health. The DNA is as follows: TGTGCCAGCAGCTTAGCGAGTCTAGCAGGGATGGAGACCCAGTACTTC. This encodes CASSLASLAGMETQYF. Here the CDR3 is joined to the reference TRBV7-6 and TRBJ2-5 genes, and the full variable domain is: GAGVSQSPRYKVTKRGQDVALRCDPISGHVSLYWYRQALGQGPEFLTYFNYEAQQDKSGLPNDRFSAERPEGSISTLTIQRTEQRDSAMYRCASSLASLAGMETQYFGPGTRLLVL.